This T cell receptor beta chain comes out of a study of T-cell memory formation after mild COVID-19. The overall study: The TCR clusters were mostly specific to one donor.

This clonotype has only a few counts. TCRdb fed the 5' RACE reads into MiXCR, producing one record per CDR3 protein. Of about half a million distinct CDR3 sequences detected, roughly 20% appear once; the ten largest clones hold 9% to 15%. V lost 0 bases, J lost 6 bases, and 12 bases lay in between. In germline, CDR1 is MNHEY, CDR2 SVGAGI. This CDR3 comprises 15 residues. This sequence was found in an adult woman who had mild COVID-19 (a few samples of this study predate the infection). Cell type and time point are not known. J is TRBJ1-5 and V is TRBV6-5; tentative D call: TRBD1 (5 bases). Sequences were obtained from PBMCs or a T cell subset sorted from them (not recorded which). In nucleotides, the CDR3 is TGTGCCAGCAGTTACTCGGGTGGGAGGGGTCAGCCCCAGCATTTT. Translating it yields CASSYSGGRGQPQHF.